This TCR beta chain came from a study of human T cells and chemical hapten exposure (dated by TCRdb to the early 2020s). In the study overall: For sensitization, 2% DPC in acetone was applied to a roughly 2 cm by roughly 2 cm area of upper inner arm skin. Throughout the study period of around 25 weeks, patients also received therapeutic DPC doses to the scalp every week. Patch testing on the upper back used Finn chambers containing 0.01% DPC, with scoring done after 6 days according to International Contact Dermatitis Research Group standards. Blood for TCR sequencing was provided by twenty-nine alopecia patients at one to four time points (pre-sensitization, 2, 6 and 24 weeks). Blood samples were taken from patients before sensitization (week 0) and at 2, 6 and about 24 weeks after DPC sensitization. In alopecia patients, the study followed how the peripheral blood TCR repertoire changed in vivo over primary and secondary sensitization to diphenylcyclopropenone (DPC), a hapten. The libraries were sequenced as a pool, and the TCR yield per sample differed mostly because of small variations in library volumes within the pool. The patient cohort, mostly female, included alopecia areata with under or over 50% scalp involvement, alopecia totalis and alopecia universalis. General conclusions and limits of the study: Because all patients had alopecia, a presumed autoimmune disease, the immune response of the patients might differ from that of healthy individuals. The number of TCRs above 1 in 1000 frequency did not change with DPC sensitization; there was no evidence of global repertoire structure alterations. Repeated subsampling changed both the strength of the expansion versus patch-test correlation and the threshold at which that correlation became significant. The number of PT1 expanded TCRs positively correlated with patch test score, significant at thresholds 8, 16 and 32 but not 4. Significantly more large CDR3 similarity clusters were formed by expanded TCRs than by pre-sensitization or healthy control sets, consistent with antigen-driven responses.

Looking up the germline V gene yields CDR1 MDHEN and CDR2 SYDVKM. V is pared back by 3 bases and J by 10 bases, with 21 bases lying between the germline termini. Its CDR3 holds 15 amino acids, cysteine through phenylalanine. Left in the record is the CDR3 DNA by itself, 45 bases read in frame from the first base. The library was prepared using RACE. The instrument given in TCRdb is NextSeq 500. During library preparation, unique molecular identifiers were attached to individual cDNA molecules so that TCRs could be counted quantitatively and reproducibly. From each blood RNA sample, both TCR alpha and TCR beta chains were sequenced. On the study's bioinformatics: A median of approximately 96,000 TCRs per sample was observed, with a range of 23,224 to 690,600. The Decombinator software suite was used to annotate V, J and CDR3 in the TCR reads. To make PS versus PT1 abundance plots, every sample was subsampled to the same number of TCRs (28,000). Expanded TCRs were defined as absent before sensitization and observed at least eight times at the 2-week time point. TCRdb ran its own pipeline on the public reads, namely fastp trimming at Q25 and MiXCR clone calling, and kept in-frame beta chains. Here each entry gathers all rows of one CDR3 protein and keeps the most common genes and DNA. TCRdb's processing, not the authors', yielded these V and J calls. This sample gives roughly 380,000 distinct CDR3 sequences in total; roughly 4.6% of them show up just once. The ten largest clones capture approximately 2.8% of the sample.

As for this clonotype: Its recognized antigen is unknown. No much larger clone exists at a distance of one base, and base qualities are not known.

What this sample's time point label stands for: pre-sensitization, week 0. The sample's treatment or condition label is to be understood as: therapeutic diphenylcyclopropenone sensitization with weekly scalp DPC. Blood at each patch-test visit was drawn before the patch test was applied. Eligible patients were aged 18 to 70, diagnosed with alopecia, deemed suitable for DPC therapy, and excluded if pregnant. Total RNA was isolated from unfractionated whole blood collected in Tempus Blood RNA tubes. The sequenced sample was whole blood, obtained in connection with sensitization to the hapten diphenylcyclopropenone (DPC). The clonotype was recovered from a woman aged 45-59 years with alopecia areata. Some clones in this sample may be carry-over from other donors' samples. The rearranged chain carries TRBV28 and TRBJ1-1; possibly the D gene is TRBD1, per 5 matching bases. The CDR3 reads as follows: CASSFQGRRGIGAFF. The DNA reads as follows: TGTGCCAGCAGTTTCCAAGGACGAAGGGGAATCGGAGCTTTCTTT.